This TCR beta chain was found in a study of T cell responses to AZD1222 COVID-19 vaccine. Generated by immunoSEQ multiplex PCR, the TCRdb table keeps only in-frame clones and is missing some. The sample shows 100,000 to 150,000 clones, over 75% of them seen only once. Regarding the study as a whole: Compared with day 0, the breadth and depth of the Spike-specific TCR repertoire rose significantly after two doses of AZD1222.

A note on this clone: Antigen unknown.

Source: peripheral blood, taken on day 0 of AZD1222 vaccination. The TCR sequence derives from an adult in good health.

CDR3 in amino acids: CASPAGDRGRGSQYF. CDR3 DNA: TGTGCCAGCCCAGCCGGCGACAGGGGGCGGGGGAGCCAGTACTTC. The chain uses TRBV6-5 and TRBJ2-5; 10 bases map to TRBD1. J gave up 10 bases and V 8 bases, and 16 bases lay outside the gene matches. Germline values: CDR1 MNHEY, CDR2 SVGAGI. This CDR3 is 15 amino acids long.